This T cell receptor (beta chain) was sequenced during a study of early stage breast cancer tumors (dated 2017 in TCRdb). Study-level background: Of the approximately 15 invasive breast tumors, eleven to twelve were found to be estrogen receptor-positive, progesterone receptor-positive and HER2-negative. A total of roughly 2.5 million templates, representing some 1 million unique clonotypes, were detected across all samples. Eight of the 12 ER+/PR+/HER2- tumors were invasive ductal carcinomas, while the other four were invasive lobular carcinomas. The average read coverage per sample was about 10-fold. The paper as a whole reports these results and caveats: Enriched TCRB sequences shared across patients were mostly commonly generated sequences, unlikely to play an important role in the tumor microenvironment. Tumors showed roughly 2.7-fold higher T cell density and higher clonality than adjacent normal breast tissue. Repertoires from blood and normal breast were more alike than repertoires from blood and tumor, and in about 85% of the 16 patients, comparing each tissue with blood separated tumor from normal. Bulk genomic DNA sequencing of unsorted cells missed chain pairing and functional markers such as CD4, CD8 and FOXP3. The small cohort size prevented analysis by tumor subtype.

The study profiled bulk TCR beta-chain repertoires in matched peripheral blood, tumor and adjacent normal breast tissue taken from approximately 16 patients with early-stage breast cancer. Before surgery, about 5-10 mL of whole blood was collected in EDTA tubes and processed within 2 hours. Ficoll-Paque centrifugation in SepMate-50 tubes was used to isolate peripheral blood mononuclear cells. For storage in liquid nitrogen, PBMCs were cryopreserved as aliquots of about 2 to 4 million cells in approximately 90% FBS with approximately 10% DMSO. The Qiagen AllPrep DNA/RNA Mini kit was used for genomic DNA extraction. From the germline V gene (reference sequence), CDR1 is SEHNR and CDR2 is FQNEAQ. Counted from cysteine to phenylalanine, this CDR3 has 14 amino acids. Just the 42-base CDR3 DNA is kept, in frame starting at base 1. Here V drops 6 bases and J drops 3 bases, and the junction holds 6 bases not matched to any gene.

Each sample was amplified in two independent genomic DNA replicates, using about 0.45 ug for blood and about 1.6 ug for tumor or normal breast. TCRB sequencing of genomic DNA was carried out with the ImmunoSeq Intro kit according to the manufacturer's instructions. For absolute quantification, the roughly 28-cycle multiplex PCR included proprietary primers along with spike-in control sequences. An 87-bp fragment spanning the CDR3 and flanking V and J genes was sequenced with single-end 150-bp reads. Seven samples, with two replicates for each sample, were multiplexed per lane of an Illumina MiSeq using version 3.0 chemistry. Turning to the authors' computational methods: The vendor's proprietary pipeline handled the raw data processing, merging both replicates into a single result for each sample. Clonotypes were defined as productive rearrangements sharing the V-gene family, CDR3 amino acid sequence and J-gene segment. To compute clonality, the normalized Shannon entropy (Pielou evenness) of TCRB abundances was subtracted from 1. To estimate T cell density, the total number of templates was divided by the input cell count, which was inferred from how much DNA went in. Recon with default parameters was used to estimate total repertoire diversity and clonality. Tumor-enriched clonotypes were defined as having over 0.1% abundance in tumor and at least 32-fold higher abundance than in normal breast. The immuneACCESS repertoire file appears here via TCRdb, limited to in-frame rearrangements. These files lack a portion of the clones; in checked studies, under half of the deficit traces to unresolved V genes, and the cause of the others is not known. V and J calls and clone size come straight from that table; D and trimming were deduced from the DNA. The sample table lists 60,000 to 80,000 clones, approximately 79% of them with a count of one. Clones ranked in the top ten supply 3% to 4.5% of the sample.

Comment on this clone: Its antigen is not yet known. Per-nucleotide qualities are absent, and no much larger clonotype sits a single base away.

The chain links TRBV7-9 with TRBJ2-7; 9 of the junction bases match TRBD1. Specimen: blood. This clonotype was sampled from a person in their 60s with breast cancer. This receptor carries the CDR3 CASSPGTGLYEQYF. The DNA is as follows: TGTGCCAGCAGTCCGGGGACAGGGCTCTACGAGCAGTACTTC.